What follows describes a single T cell receptor (beta chain). Its antigen is unknown. Resections from corrective heart surgery supplied the thymus tissue. Donors were healthy Finnish babies undergoing corrective operations for congenital heart defects. This sample is part of a study of human thymus T cells. Measured with immunoSEQ multiplex PCR; TCRdb has only the in-frame clones, and not every one. The sample lists roughly 120,000 clones; 90% to 95% were seen once. Whole-study results and caveats: Apparent skewing of V and J gene usage characterized both thymic and blood repertoires. Highly overlapping thymic repertoires among unrelated individuals were reported in related research.

Sequenced material: thymus tissue. The sequence came from a boy under three years old with a congenital heart defect but otherwise immunologically healthy.

The CDR3 coding sequence is TGTGCCAGCAGGCGGACCAATTTCTCCTACGAGCAGTACTTC. Translated, it gives CASRRTNFSYEQYF. This sequence joins TRBV4-2 and TRBJ2-7; no clear D gene. V dropped 6 bases and J dropped 0 bases, with 12 bases sitting between them. The CDR3 consists of 14 residues. Germline V CDR1 and CDR2: LGHNA, YNFKEQ.